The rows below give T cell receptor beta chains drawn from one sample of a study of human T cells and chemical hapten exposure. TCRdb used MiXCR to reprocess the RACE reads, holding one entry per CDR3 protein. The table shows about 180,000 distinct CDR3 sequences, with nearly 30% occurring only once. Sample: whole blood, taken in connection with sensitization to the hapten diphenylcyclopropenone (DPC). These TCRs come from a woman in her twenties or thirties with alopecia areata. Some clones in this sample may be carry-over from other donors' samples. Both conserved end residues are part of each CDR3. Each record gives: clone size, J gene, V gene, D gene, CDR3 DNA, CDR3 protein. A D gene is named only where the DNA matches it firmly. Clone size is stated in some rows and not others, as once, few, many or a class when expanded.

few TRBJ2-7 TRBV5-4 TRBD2 TGTGCCAGCAGCGGAGCGGGGGGTACCTACGAGCAGTACTTC CASSGAGGTYEQYF
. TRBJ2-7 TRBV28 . TGTGCCAGCAGCTCCGGGACAATCTCCGAGCAGTACTTC CASSSGTISEQYF
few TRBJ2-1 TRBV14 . TGTGCCAGCAGCCAGGCTAATTCGATGGGGCAGTTCTTC CASSQANSMGQFF
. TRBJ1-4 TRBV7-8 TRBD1 TGTGCCAGCAGCTTAGGACAGGGGGGGAGGGAAAAACTGTTTTTT CASSLGQGGREKLFF
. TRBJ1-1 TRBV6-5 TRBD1 TGTGCCAGCAGTTACACCTGGACAGGGAGGGGCACTGAAGCTTTCTTT CASSYTWTGRGTEAFF
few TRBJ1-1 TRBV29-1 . TGCAGCACCGTGGTTGGGGCCGGCACTGAAGCTTTCTTT CSTVVGAGTEAFF
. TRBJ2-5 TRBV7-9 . TGTGCCAGCACCCCGTCGGGGGCCCAAGAGACCCAGTACTTC CASTPSGAQETQYF
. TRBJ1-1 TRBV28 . TGTGCCAGCAGGACCAGGAATATGAACACTGAAGCTTTCTTT CASRTRNMNTEAFF
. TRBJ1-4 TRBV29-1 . TGCAGCGTTGGCCAACAGAATAATGAAAAACTGTTTTTT CSVGQQNNEKLFF
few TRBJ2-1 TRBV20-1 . TGCAGTGCCACTGGACGCTCGAGGTACAATGAGCAGTTCTTC CSATGRSRYNEQFF
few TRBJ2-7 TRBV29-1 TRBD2 TGCAGCGTTGACGGCGGGGGGGCTTACGAGCAGTACTTC CSVDGGGAYEQYF
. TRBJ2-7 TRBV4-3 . TGCGCCAGCAGCCAGACCGGGACCACCCTCTACGAGCAGTACTTC CASSQTGTTLYEQYF
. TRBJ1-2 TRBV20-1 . TGCAGTGCTAGAGAGTATGGGAGTGGCTACACCTTC CSAREYGSGYTF
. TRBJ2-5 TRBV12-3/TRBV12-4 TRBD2 TGTGCCAGCAGCCACGGGGGGGAGACCCAGTACTTC CASSHGGETQYF
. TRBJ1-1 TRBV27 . TGTGCCAGCAGCCGCGCTTCCATTCGAACTGAAGCTTTCTTT CASSRASIRTEAFF
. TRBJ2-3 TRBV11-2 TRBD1 TGTGCCAGCAGCCGGGACAGGGATACGCAGTATTTT CASSRDRDTQYF
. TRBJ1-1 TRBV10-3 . TGTGCCATCAGTGATGCAGGGGTCACTGAAGCTTTCTTT CAISDAGVTEAFF
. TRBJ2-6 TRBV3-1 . TGTGCCAGCAGCCAATATTCCGGGGCCAACGTCCTGACTTTC CASSQYSGANVLTF
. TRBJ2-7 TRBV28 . TGTGCCAGCAGTCAAGGGGGGCCCCTACCCGAGCAGTACTTC CASSQGGPLPEQYF
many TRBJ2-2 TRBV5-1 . TGCGCCAGCAGCTTGGGTCCCGGGGAGCTGTTTTTT CASSLGPGELFF
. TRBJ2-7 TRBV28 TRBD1 TGTGCCAGCAGTCCCCACAGACAGGGGAGCTACGAGCAGTACTTC CASSPHRQGSYEQYF
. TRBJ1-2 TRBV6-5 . TGTGCCAGCCGGCAGGGATTACTCAGTGCTAACTATGACTACACCTTC CASRQGLLSANYDYTF
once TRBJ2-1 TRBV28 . TGTGCCAGCAGTTCCACCCCCGACAATGAGCAGTTCTTC CASSSTPDNEQFF
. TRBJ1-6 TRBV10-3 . TGTGCCATCAGCCCAAACACGGGGGGAAATTCACCCCTCCACTTT CAISPNTGGNSPLHF
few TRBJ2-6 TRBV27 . TGTGCCAGCAGTTTATCTGCAGGGCTCGGGGCCAACGTCCTGACTTTC CASSLSAGLGANVLTF
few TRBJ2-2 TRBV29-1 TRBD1 TGCAGCGCCGCGTCCGGACAGGGAACCGGGGAGCTGTTTTTT CSAASGQGTGELFF
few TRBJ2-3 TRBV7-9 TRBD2 TGTGCCAGCAGCCGAGCGGGGTTCACAGATACGCAGTATTTT CASSRAGFTDTQYF
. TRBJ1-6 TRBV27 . TGTGCCAGCAGCGCCGACAGCTATAATTCACCCCTCCACTTT CASSADSYNSPLHF
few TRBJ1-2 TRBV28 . TGTGCCAGCACCTTACTCGACAGGTTTTCTGGCTACACCTTC CASTLLDRFSGYTF
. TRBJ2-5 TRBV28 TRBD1 TGTGCCAGCACCCCCGGGACAGCCGAGACCCAGTACTTC CASTPGTAETQYF
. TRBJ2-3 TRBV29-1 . TGCAGCGTTGTTCTAGCTGGAGATACGCAGTATTTT CSVVLAGDTQYF
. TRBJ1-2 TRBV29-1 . TGCAGCGCCGGTAACTATGGCTACACCTTC CSAGNYGYTF
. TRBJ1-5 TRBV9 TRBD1 TGTGCCAGCAGCGTGACAGGGGGGAGCAATCAGCCCCAGCATTTT CASSVTGGSNQPQHF
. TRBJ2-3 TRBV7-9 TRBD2 TGTGCCAGCAGCGGGGGAGGGCGGACTAGCACAGATACGCAGTATTTT CASSGGGRTSTDTQYF
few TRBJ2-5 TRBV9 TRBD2 TGTGCCAGCAGCGTAGGAAGCGGGGGAGGAGAGACCCAGTACTTC CASSVGSGGGETQYF
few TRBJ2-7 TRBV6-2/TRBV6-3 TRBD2 TGTGCCAGCAGCTCCCCGTGGGCCAGCGGGGGGACCGAGCAGTACTTC CASSSPWASGGTEQYF
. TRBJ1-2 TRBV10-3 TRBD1 TGTGCCATCCGCTCCGGGACAGATAACTATGGCTACACCTTC CAIRSGTDNYGYTF
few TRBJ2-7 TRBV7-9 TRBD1 TGTGCCAGCAGCTGGGGACAGCCCGATCGATACGAGCAGTACTTC CASSWGQPDRYEQYF
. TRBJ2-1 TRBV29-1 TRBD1 TGCAGCGTTGACGGGACAGGGGGTAAGGATGAGCAGTTCTTC CSVDGTGGKDEQFF
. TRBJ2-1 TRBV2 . TGTGCCAGCAGTGAAGAAGTGGGACGTGAGCAGTTCTTC CASSEEVGREQFF
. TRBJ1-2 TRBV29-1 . TGCAGCGTTGAACGGGGAACTGATGGCTACACCTTC CSVERGTDGYTF
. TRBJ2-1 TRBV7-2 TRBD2 TGTGCCAGCAGCTTATCGTCGGGGGGATACAATGAGCAGTTCTTC CASSLSSGGYNEQFF
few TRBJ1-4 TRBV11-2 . TGTGCCAGCAGCTTGAATGAGGGGCAAGGGAGTTTGTTTTTT CASSLNEGQGSLFF
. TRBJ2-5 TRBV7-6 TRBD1 TGTGCCAGCAGCCTTGACAGGGAAGAGACCCAGTACTTC CASSLDREETQYF
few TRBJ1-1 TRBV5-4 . TGTGCCAGCAGCTTGTGGCCGGGGGAGAACACTGAAGCTTTCTTT CASSLWPGENTEAFF
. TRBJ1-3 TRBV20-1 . TGCAGTGCTCGGGGGCACTCTGGAAACACCATATATTTT CSARGHSGNTIYF
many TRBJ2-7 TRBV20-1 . TGCAGTGCCAGAGAAGACAGGTTCGGCGAGCAGTACTTC CSAREDRFGEQYF
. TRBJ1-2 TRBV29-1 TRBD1 TGCAGCGCTGGGGACAGGGAAACTAACTATGGCTACACCTTC CSAGDRETNYGYTF
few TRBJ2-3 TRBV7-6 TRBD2 TGTGCCAGCAGCTCAGGTCACGCGGGAGCCACAGATACGCAGTATTTT CASSSGHAGATDTQYF
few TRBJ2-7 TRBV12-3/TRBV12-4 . TGTGCCAGCAGTTCTACGCGGACGGGGTCCTACGAGCAGTACTTC CASSSTRTGSYEQYF
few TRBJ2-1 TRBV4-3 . TGCGCCAGCAGCCAAGATGGACAACCCTACAATGAGCAGTTCTTC CASSQDGQPYNEQFF